This entry describes one T cell receptor (beta chain). Its antigen remains unidentified. The data were produced by immunoSEQ multiplex PCR, yet TCRdb's version contains in-frame clones alone and is incomplete. The sample yields approximately 60,000 clones, around 90% seen once. This record comes from a study of graft-versus-host responses after intestinal transplantation. Turning to the study itself: Recipients underwent multivisceral, liver-intestinal, or isolated intestinal transplants.

Germline V gene sequence: CDR1 SGHRS, CDR2 YFSETQ. The CDR3 extends over 13 amino acids. The ends were cut back, 4 bases at V and 5 bases at J, with 10 bases in the middle. Investigators treated the graft tissue so that it released intraepithelial and lamina propria lymphocytes. Overall study results and limits: With peak circulating GvH clone levels came an association with early post-transplant HvG declines.

This receptor was taken from a human patient who received an intestinal transplant, so some T cells may come from the graft donor. The rearrangement links TRBV5-1 to TRBJ2-1, with unresolved D. Source: ileum tissue, taken around 350 days after transplant. CDR3 sequence (DNA): TGCGCCAGCAGCCCTAACACCAACAATGAGCAGTTCTTC. It yields the protein CASSPNTNNEQFF.